The clone carrying this TCR beta chain was seen ten or more times. The antigen is undetermined. MiXCR was run by TCRdb on the 5' RACE reads, yielding one entry per CDR3 protein. The sample has 640,000 or so distinct CDR3 sequences; around 6% are singletons. Germline loops: CDR1 MGHRA, CDR2 YSYEKL. This CDR3 contains 15 residues. Trimming left V 1 base short and J 4 bases short, with 13 bases between. This record belongs to a study of identical twins. Study-level points and caveats: Abundant beta clonotypes from cord blood had fewer insertions, unlike memory repertoires, which showed none.

This receptor was obtained from a man aged 18 to 29 in good health. V and J are TRBV4-1 and TRBJ2-5; tentative D call: TRBD2 (5 bases). The sample was naive T cells sorted from blood. CDR3 nucleotide sequence: TGCGCCAGCAGCCAAGTTTGGAGCGGTCTAGAGACCCAGTACTTC. Residues: CASSQVWSGLETQYF.